This entry describes one T cell receptor beta chain. The same CDR3 is also encoded by other DNA sequences in this sample. The CDR3 covers 13 residues. J was trimmed by 4 bases and V by 3 bases; bases with no gene match: 0. Germline-derived CDR1 and CDR2 are SGHTA and FQGNSA. Assay used: immunoSEQ multiplex PCR; TCRdb lists only in-frame clones, some missing. The repertoire holds 95,000 to 150,000 clones, with roughly 84% as singletons. These data come from a study of control samples from healthy donors and cancer patients. The chain has TRBV7-2 and TRBJ1-5, with 7 nucleotides matching TRBD1. The material sequenced was blood. The receptor comes from a man in his forties or fifties in good health. As DNA, the CDR3 is TGTGCCAGCAGCTTGACAGGGAATCAGCCCCAGCATTTT. Encoded protein: CASSLTGNQPQHF.